A single sample is the source of the 25 T cell receptor beta chains below, sequenced in a study of cytomegalovirus exposure and HLA in healthy donors. Only in-frame clones appear in the TCRdb table, and some are missing; sequencing was by immunoSEQ multiplex PCR. The profile shows under 400,000 clones, roughly 85% of them singletons. Sequencing was carried out using PBMCs. The source is a woman aged 18-29 years in good health and CMV-seronegative.

The V call is TRBV7-8, the J call TRBJ2-7, with 14 bases fitting TRBD2. The length of the CDR3 is 17 residues. V was clipped by 0 bases and J by 6 bases; unmatched bases: 7. Germline loops: CDR1 SGHVS, CDR2 FQNEAQ. DNA of the CDR3: TGTGCCAGCAGCTTAGCGCCTCGGGGACTAGCGGGAGTCGAGCAGTACTTC. Amino acid sequence: CASSLAPRGLAGVEQYF.

The chain joins TRBV6-5 to TRBJ2-2; the D gene is possibly TRBD2 (5 bases). Trimming took 8 bases from V and 4 from J, leaving 11 bases between them. Germline CDR1 is MNHEY and CDR2 is SVGAGI. The length of the CDR3 is 13 residues. The CDR3 DNA follows: TGTGCCAGCCGAGGGCCGGGCACCGGGGAGCTGTTTTTT. This sequence encodes CASRGPGTGELFF.

This chain links TRBV7-3 with TRBJ2-7, with a possible D match to TRBD2 (6 bases). CDR1 and CDR2 from the germline V gene are SGHTA and FQGTGA. The CDR3 is 13 amino acids. Trimming shortened V by 3 bases and J by 4 bases, and 10 bases separated the two germline ends. The CDR3 is CASSLGGEYEQYF. In nucleotides, the CDR3 is TGTGCCAGCAGCTTGGGGGGAGAATACGAGCAGTACTTC.

The genes are TRBV6-6 and TRBJ2-7; tentative D call: TRBD2 (5 bases). The CDR3 is 14 residues long. Per germline, CDR1 MNHNY and CDR2 SVGAGI (reference sequence). The V and J ends lost 6 bases and 8 bases respectively, with 20 bases between them. The CDR3 reads CASRRRREYEQQYF. In DNA, the CDR3 is TGTGCCAGCAGGCGACGCCGGGAATACGAGCAGCAGTACTTC.

The genes are TRBV6-1 and TRBJ2-7; 12 nucleotides line up with TRBD2. This CDR3 comprises 14 residues. Losses at the gene ends were 5 bases for V and 5 bases for J; bases not matched to a gene: 4. Germline V CDR1 and CDR2: MNHNS, SASEGT. DNA of the CDR3: TGTGCCAGCAGTCGATGGACTAGCGGGAACGAGCAGTACTTC. It specifies CASSRWTSGNEQYF.

The J gene is TRBJ2-1, the V gene TRBV5-4, with TRBD2 matching over 10 bases. Germline V gene lookup returns CDR1 SGHNT and CDR2 YYREEE (reference sequence). The CDR3 has 13 amino acids. Trimming removed 5 bases from V and 4 bases from J; junction bases left unmatched: 0. Here the CDR3 DNA reads TGTGCCAGCAGAGCGGGGGGGTACAATGAGCAGTTCTTC. Protein: CASRAGGYNEQFF.

The chain uses TRBV5-8 and TRBJ1-5; 7 positions agree with TRBD1. The CDR3 contains 16 residues. After removal of 3 bases from V and 2 bases from J, the junction contained 8 bases not matched to a gene. Per germline, CDR1 SGHTS and CDR2 YDEGEE. The CDR3 is CASSSTGTLGNQPQHF. The CDR3 DNA is TGTGCCAGCAGCTCGACAGGGACTTTGGGCAATCAGCCCCAGCATTTT.

V usage is TRBV7-8 and J usage is TRBJ2-4; 10 bases map to TRBD2. This CDR3 comprises 16 residues. Trimming took 1 base from V and 6 from J; bases not matched to a gene: 6. Germline V gene lookup returns CDR1 SGHVS and CDR2 FQNEAQ. The DNA for the CDR3 is TGTGCCAGCAGCTTAGAGCGGGGGGGCCTGAGAAACATTCAGTACTTC. Amino acid sequence: CASSLERGGLRNIQYF.

This clone is a singleton in its sample. The genes are TRBV5-1 and TRBJ2-1; 9 nucleotides agree with TRBD1. Per the germline V gene, CDR1 is SGHRS and CDR2 is YFSETQ. This CDR3 is built from 16 residues. The V segment lost 0 bases and the J segment 1 base; nucleotides outside the gene matches: 2. This chain's CDR3 is CASSLDRGLSYNEQFF. The CDR3 DNA sequence: TGCGCCAGCAGCTTGGACAGGGGGCTTTCCTACAATGAGCAGTTCTTC.

This chain connects TRBV28 to TRBJ2-1, with 16 bases that match TRBD2. The trim removed 5 bases at V and 4 bases at J, leaving 11 bases unmatched. Germline lookup yields CDR1 MDHEN and CDR2 SYDVKM. The CDR3 runs to 19 residues. The CDR3 region is CASSAALGTSGGAYNEQFF. CDR3 DNA sequence: TGTGCCAGCAGTGCGGCCTTAGGGACTAGCGGGGGGGCTTACAATGAGCAGTTCTTC.

V gene TRBV7-7 combines with J gene TRBJ2-5; D remains unclear. V lost 3 bases and J 4 bases, leaving 9 bases between the germline ends. The CDR3 totals 13 residues. The germline V gene has CDR1 SSHAT and CDR2 FNYEAQ (reference sequence). CDR3 in amino acids: CASSFEVGETQYF. The CDR3 nucleotides are TGTGCCAGCAGCTTTGAGGTGGGAGAGACCCAGTACTTC.

This clone was counted a few times. This chain uses TRBV28 with TRBJ1-5; TRBD1 agrees at 8 bases. Germline CDR1 reads MDHEN; CDR2 reads SYDVKM. This CDR3 region has 16 residues. The V segment lost 1 base and the J segment 1 base; nucleotides outside the gene matches: 3. CDR3 sequence reads: CASSLSGGGSNQPQHF. The CDR3 DNA reads TGTGCCAGCAGTTTATCAGGGGGCGGGAGCAATCAGCCCCAGCATTTT.

V gene TRBV6-1 combines with J gene TRBJ2-1; perhaps TRBD1 as D (6 bases). The V end was cut by 8 bases, the J end by 0 bases, with 14 bases between. CDR3 length equals 15 residues. Germline V CDR1 and CDR2: MNHNS, SASEGT. CDR3 sequence reads: CASSNRVSSYNEQFF. DNA for the CDR3: TGTGCCAGCTCTAACAGGGTGAGCTCCTACAATGAGCAGTTCTTC.

The chain links TRBV30 to TRBJ2-3, with D tentatively TRBD1 (6 bases). The CDR3 loop spans 14 amino acids. Germline assignment: CDR1 GTSNPN and CDR2 SVGIG (reference sequence). The V gene lost 2 bases and the J gene lost 5 bases, with 14 bases spanning the gap. The CDR3, as DNA: TGTGCCTGGAGTCAGCAGGGGAGACGAGATACGCAGTATTTT. This encodes CAWSQQGRRDTQYF.

V gene TRBV19 combines with J gene TRBJ1-5; 7 nucleotides align to TRBD1. Germline V gene sequence: CDR1 LNHDA, CDR2 SQIVND (reference sequence). V gave up 2 bases and J gave up 6 bases; unmatched junction bases: 7. CDR3 length equals 15 residues. CDR3 coding DNA: TGTGCCAGTAGTATAAGGGGAGCAGGGGGTCAGCCCCAGCATTTT. The encoded protein is CASSIRGAGGQPQHF.

The rearrangement links TRBV25-1 to TRBJ2-5; D gene ambiguous. V lost 5 bases and J 1 base, leaving 5 bases between the germline ends. Germline V gene data show CDR1 as MGHDK and CDR2 as SYGVNS. The CDR3 has 12 residues. CDR3 DNA sequence: TGTGCCAGCAGTCCGTCCCAAGAGACCCAGTACTTC. Translated: CASSPSQETQYF.

The chain employs TRBV4-1 and TRBJ2-7; D remains ambiguous. This CDR3 spans 14 amino acids. Germline CDR1 and CDR2: MGHRA and YSYEKL. Trimming removed 8 bases from V and 0 bases from J, with 14 bases in between. CDR3 nucleotide sequence: TGCGCCAGCCAGCCGAGGCCTCTCTCCTACGAGCAGTACTTC. It codes for CASQPRPLSYEQYF.

Remarks on this clone: Distinct nucleotide sequences in the sample also encode this CDR3. This chain links TRBV5-1 with TRBJ2-7, with 7 bases identical to TRBD1. The CDR3 covers 14 residues. Losses at the gene ends were 0 bases for V and 0 bases for J; bases not matched to a gene: 0. Germline lookup yields CDR1 SGHRS and CDR2 YFSETQ. CDR3 in DNA: TGCGCCAGCAGCTTGGCAGGGGGCTCCTACGAGCAGTACTTC. Residues: CASSLAGGSYEQYF. The whole variable domain, filled in from reference TRBV5-1 and TRBJ2-7, reads KAGVTQTPRYLIKTRGQQVTLSCSPISGHRSVSWYQQTPGQGLQFLFEYFSETQRNKGNFPGRFSGRQFSNSRSEMNVSTLELGDSALYLCASSLAGGSYEQYFGPGTRLTVT.

V gene TRBV5-1 combines with J gene TRBJ2-3; D possibly corresponds to TRBD2 (5 bases). This CDR3 region has 16 residues. Germline V gene data show CDR1 as SGHRS and CDR2 as YFSETQ. V lost 0 bases to trimming and J lost 5 bases, with 16 bases between them. The CDR3 region has the DNA TGCGCCAGCAGCTTGGGAGGGTCAGAGAGGAAAGATACGCAGTATTTT. Its translation: CASSLGGSERKDTQYF.

This clone is a singleton in its sample. The CDR3 reads CASSHRRTSANTGELFF. The CDR3 region has the DNA TGTGCCAGCAGTCACCGCAGGACTAGCGCGAACACCGGGGAGCTGTTTTTT. V and J are TRBV9 and TRBJ2-2; 9 bases match TRBD2. The junction had 8 bases not matched to a gene; V was cut back by 5 bases and J by 0 bases. Germline V gene sequence: CDR1 SGDLS, CDR2 YYNGEE. The CDR3 has 17 amino acids.

The rearrangement joins TRBV4-1 to TRBJ1-1; 7 bases fit TRBD1. The CDR3 has 16 amino acids. Trimming cost V 4 bases and J 4 bases; bases outside gene matches: 12. The germline gives CDR1 MGHRA, CDR2 YSYEKL. In DNA form, the CDR3 reads TGCGCCAGCAGCCTAGTTTCCGGGACAGTGGGCACTGAAGCTTTCTTT. The encoded protein is CASSLVSGTVGTEAFF.

The chain carries TRBV28 and TRBJ1-5, with a tentative D call TRBD1 (5 bases). The CDR3 is made up of 14 amino acids. The germline V and J ends were trimmed by 6 bases and 5 bases, with 14 bases remaining between them. Germline V CDR1 and CDR2: MDHEN, SYDVKM. The CDR3 loop is CASRPGYGDQPQHF. CDR3 in DNA: TGTGCCAGCAGACCAGGGTACGGAGATCAGCCCCAGCATTTT.

This chain joins TRBV5-4 and TRBJ1-2, with TRBD1 matching over 9 bases. Germline V gene data show CDR1 as SGHNT and CDR2 as YYREEE (reference sequence). This CDR3 is 14 amino acids long. Trimming took 4 bases from V and 5 from J; bases not matched to a gene: 6. CDR3 in amino acids: CASSPGTGSYGYTF. CDR3 in DNA: TGTGCCAGCAGCCCCGGGACAGGGTCTTATGGCTACACCTTC. Variable domain in full (rest from reference TRBV5-4 and TRBJ1-2): ETGVTQSPTHLIKTRGQQVTLRCSSQSGHNTVSWYQQALGQGPQFIFQYYREEENGRGNFPPRFSGLQFPNYSSELNVNALELDDSALYLCASSPGTGSYGYTFGSGTRLTVV.

The chain employs TRBV27 and TRBJ2-2, with D perhaps matching TRBD2 (6 bases). V shed 5 bases and J shed 2 bases, with 12 bases lying between them. Germline lookup yields CDR1 MNHEY and CDR2 SMNVEV (reference sequence). The CDR3 has 15 residues. The CDR3 DNA is TGTGCCAGCAGTGCGGGACTCCTTAACACCGGGGAGCTGTTTTTT. It is translated as CASSAGLLNTGELFF.

The chain's CDR3 is CAASGQGTYEQYF. CDR3 coding DNA: TGTGCCGCGTCAGGACAGGGGACATACGAGCAGTACTTC. This rearrangement joins TRBV6-5 to TRBJ2-7; 9 positions match TRBD1. CDR3 length equals 13 residues. Germline-derived CDR1 and CDR2 are MNHEY and SVGAGI. With V trimmed by 11 bases and J by 4 bases, 9 bases remained unmatched.